This TCR beta chain was identified during a study of blood T cell repertoires in COVID-19. Original methodology: Amplification of reference gene primers was used by the study to estimate nucleated cell counts. Sequencing used immunoSEQ multiplex PCR; TCRdb keeps in-frame clones, though not all of them. That table supplies the V and J calls and clone size; D and trimming were determined from the DNA. The repertoire includes 110,000 or so clones, approximately 83% of them detected once, and about 3.8% sits in the top ten. CDR1 is SGHTA, CDR2 FQGNSA, per germline. Trimming at V came to 3 bases and at J to 9 bases, leaving 5 bases not matched to a gene. The CDR3 has 14 residues.

The clonotype originates from a woman aged 70-85 years with acute or convalescent COVID-19. Sequences were obtained from peripheral blood. The chain couples TRBV7-2 to TRBJ2-1, with 10 nucleotides matching TRBD1. DNA of the CDR3: TGTGCCAGCAGCTTCCGACAGGGGGCCATTGAGCAGTTCTTC. This encodes CASSFRQGAIEQFF.